These 21 T cell receptor beta chains share one sample of origin, sequenced in a study of blood T cell repertoires in COVID-19. Using immunoSEQ multiplex PCR, the repertoire was profiled, and TCRdb retains in-frame clones only, with some absent. The sample has about 160,000 clones, about 85% seen once. The specimen sequenced was peripheral blood. The receptors here all came from a woman aged 55-70 years with COVID-19, enrolled during active disease.

The chain joins TRBV2 to TRBJ1-5; D may be TRBD1 (5 bases). The germline gives CDR1 SNHLY, CDR2 FYNNEI. Trimming cost V 7 bases and J 7 bases, with 17 bases left between them. The CDR3 covers 14 residues. DNA for the CDR3: TGTGCCAGCAACATTGTTTGGGGGGAGCAGCCCCAGCATTTT. It encodes CASNIVWGEQPQHF.

This clone was found many times. V and J are TRBV6-1 and TRBJ2-2; D not resolved. V was clipped by 2 bases and J by 14 bases, with 9 bases between them. Germline lookup yields CDR1 MNHNS and CDR2 SASEGT. This CDR3 is built from 11 residues. Here the CDR3 DNA reads TGTGCCAGCAGTGAAACCCGGTCCCTGTTTTTT. As protein: CASSETRSLFF.

The chain links TRBV7-6 to TRBJ1-6; 9 bases fit TRBD1. Germline-derived CDR1 and CDR2 are SGHVS and FNYEAQ. The CDR3 has 16 amino acids. J was trimmed by 10 bases and V by 1 base; bases with no gene match: 8. CDR3 DNA: TGTGCCAGCAGCTTAGTACCGGGACAGGGCCGATCACCCCTCCACTTT. Protein sequence: CASSLVPGQGRSPLHF.

This chain uses TRBV15 with TRBJ2-7, with 7 bases aligning to TRBD1. J was trimmed by 6 bases and V by 5 bases; bases with no gene match: 4. The CDR3 totals 12 residues. The V gene's germline CDR1 is LNHNV and CDR2 YYDKDF (reference sequence). In DNA form, the CDR3 reads TGTGCCACCAGCGGTACAGGGGTCGAGCAGTACTTC. This translates into CATSGTGVEQYF.

The V and J genes are TRBV10-2 and TRBJ2-1, with 10 bases lining up with TRBD2. Germline CDR1 and CDR2: WSHSY and SAAADI. CDR3 length: 14 amino acids. V lost 8 bases, J lost 4 bases, and 5 bases stayed unmatched. For the CDR3, the DNA is TGCGCCAGCGATACTAGCGGGACGTACAATGAGCAGTTCTTC. Protein sequence: CASDTSGTYNEQFF.

This clone occurred many times. The chain employs TRBV7-9 and TRBJ1-3; weak D call: TRBD1 (5 bases). Germline loops: CDR1 SEHNR, CDR2 FQNEAQ (reference sequence). The germline V and J ends were trimmed by 4 bases and 0 bases, with 13 bases remaining between them. The CDR3 is 16 residues long. CDR3 nucleotides: TGTGCCAGCAGCTATACAGGTTCCCGCTCTGGAAACACCATATATTTT. Translating it yields CASSYTGSRSGNTIYF. Filled out from reference TRBV7-9 and TRBJ1-3, the complete variable domain reads DTGVSQNPRHKITKRGQNVTFRCDPISEHNRLYWYRQTLGQGPEFLTYFQNEAQLEKSRLLSDRFSAERPKGSFSTLEIQRTEQGDSAMYLCASSYTGSRSGNTIYFGEGSWLTVV.

CDR3 region: CASSIIQGPGETQYF. The CDR3, as DNA: TGTGCCAGTAGTATAATTCAGGGGCCAGGGGAGACCCAGTACTTC. This sequence joins TRBV19 and TRBJ2-5; tentative D call: TRBD1 (6 bases). CDR3 length: 15 residues. The germline V gene has CDR1 LNHDA and CDR2 SQIVND (reference sequence). V was pared by 2 bases and J by 5 bases, with 15 bases between. Full variable domain (outside the CDR3, taken from reference TRBV19 and TRBJ2-5): DGGITQSPKYLFRKEGQNVTLSCEQNLNHDAMYWYRQDPGQGLRLIYYSQIVNDFQKGDIAEGYSVSREKKESFPLTVTSAQKNPTAFYLCASSIIQGPGETQYFGPGTRLLVL.

The chain combines TRBV5-1 with TRBJ1-2, with 8 positions matching TRBD1. V lost 5 bases to trimming and J lost 4 bases; unmatched junction nucleotides: 10. Germline V gene lookup returns CDR1 SGHRS and CDR2 YFSETQ. The CDR3 has 15 amino acids. The CDR3 bases are TGCGCCAGCAGGGCTGGGACAGGAGAAACCTATGGCTACACCTTC. Translated: CASRAGTGETYGYTF.

This clone was recorded once. The chain employs TRBV3-1 (or the pseudogene TRBV3-2) and TRBJ2-3; 9 bases line up with TRBD1. CDR3 length equals 16 residues. In germline, CDR1 is LGHDT, CDR2 YNNKEL (reference sequence). Germline trimming cut 0 bases from V and 3 bases from J; bases unmatched to any gene: 4. CDR3 sequence reads: CASSQEGQGKTDTQYF. CDR3 sequence (DNA): TGTGCCAGCAGCCAAGAAGGACAGGGGAAGACAGATACGCAGTATTTT.

The count of this clone is one. The rearrangement links TRBV9 to TRBJ1-5; TRBD1 is a possible D gene (5 bases). Germline V gene lookup returns CDR1 SGDLS and CDR2 YYNGEE. The CDR3 totals 14 residues. Deletions cut 2 bases from V and 3 bases from J, with 9 bases between. The CDR3 sequence is CASSVGTLNQPQHF. CDR3 nucleotides: TGTGCCAGCAGCGTGGGGACTCTCAATCAGCCCCAGCATTTT.

The chain carries TRBV2 and TRBJ2-7; TRBD1 is a possible D gene (5 bases). This CDR3 is built from 15 residues. V dropped 4 bases and J dropped 0 bases, with 13 bases sitting between them. CDR1 SNHLY and CDR2 FYNNEI come from the germline V gene. The CDR3 coding sequence is TGTGCCAGCAGTGGAATGACAGAGAGCTCCTACGAGCAGTACGTC. It is translated as CASSGMTESSYEQYV.

The V and J genes are TRBV4-1 and TRBJ2-2; 7 nucleotides align to TRBD2. CDR1 is MGHRA and CDR2 is YSYEKL in the germline V gene. The junction had 1 base not matched to a gene; V was cut back by 6 bases and J by 0 bases. This CDR3 contains 14 residues. The CDR3 here is CASRGLTNTGELFF. CDR3 sequence (DNA): TGCGCCAGCAGGGGACTAACGAACACCGGGGAGCTGTTTTTT.

This clone was seen just once. This chain links TRBV6-5 with TRBJ1-4; TRBD1 aligns across 11 bases. Germline CDR1 and CDR2: MNHEY and SVGAGI. V dropped 6 bases and J dropped 7; count of bases not matched to a gene: 4. The CDR3 spans 14 residues. The CDR3 coding sequence is TGTGCCAGCAGAATGGACAGGGGGCGTGAAAAACTGTTTTTT. As protein: CASRMDRGREKLFF.

This chain connects TRBV9 to TRBJ1-6; 9 positions match TRBD1. V gave up 0 bases and J gave up 10 bases; unmatched junction bases: 8. The CDR3 spans 16 residues. Germline V gene sequence: CDR1 SGDLS, CDR2 YYNGEE. The CDR3 loop is CASSVGGTGRRSPLHF. In DNA form, the CDR3 reads TGTGCCAGCAGCGTAGGAGGGACAGGGAGGAGATCACCCCTCCACTTT.

This clone occurred a few times. The chain recombines TRBV2 with TRBJ1-5; weak D call: TRBD1 (5 bases). Germline V gene lookup returns CDR1 SNHLY and CDR2 FYNNEI. CDR3 length: 16 residues. V shed 6 bases and J shed 2 bases, with 17 bases lying between them. CDR3 sequence reads: CASRGEGLMGNQPQHF. CDR3 coding DNA: TGTGCCAGCAGGGGGGAGGGGTTGATGGGCAATCAGCCCCAGCATTTT.

This clone was observed once. The chain carries TRBV28 and TRBJ2-5, with D unclear. Trimming stripped 5 bases from V and 5 bases from J, with 6 bases between. This CDR3 has 11 residues. CDR1 is MDHEN and CDR2 is SYDVKM in the germline V gene. Written as DNA, the CDR3 is TGTGCCAGCAGTACGCAGGAGACCCAGTACTTC. Its protein is CASSTQETQYF. Combining the CDR3 with reference TRBV28 and TRBJ2-5 gives the whole variable domain DVKVTQSSRYLVKRTGEKVFLECVQDMDHENMFWYRQDPGLGLRLIYFSYDVKMKEKGDIPEGYSVSREKKERFSLILESASTNQTSMYLCASSTQETQYFGPGTRLLVL.

The CDR3 sequence is CASSLGGAANTGELFF. The CDR3 nucleotides are TGTGCCAGCAGCTTAGGGGGGGCCGCGAACACCGGGGAGCTGTTTTTT. This chain uses TRBV7-3 with TRBJ2-2, with a tentative D call TRBD2 (7 bases). The CDR3 runs to 16 residues. In germline, CDR1 is SGHTA, CDR2 FQGTGA. V lost 2 bases and J lost 0, with 10 bases in between.

The chain carries TRBV7-9 and TRBJ1-1; no firm D call. Germline lookup yields CDR1 SEHNR and CDR2 FQNEAQ (reference sequence). The germline V and J ends were trimmed by 6 bases and 5 bases, with 7 bases remaining between them. This CDR3 is built from 11 residues. The CDR3 region is CASRARTEAFF. For the CDR3, the DNA is TGTGCCAGCAGAGCTAGAACTGAAGCTTTCTTT.

The rearrangement uses TRBV18 and TRBJ1-3; D ambiguous. The CDR3 extends over 15 amino acids. Trimming took off 1 base at V and 2 bases at J, with 9 bases between the two ends. The germline gives CDR1 KGHSH, CDR2 LQKENI. The CDR3 region is CASSPQGAAGNTIYF. The CDR3 DNA follows: TGTGCCAGCTCACCACAGGGAGCTGCTGGAAACACCATATATTTT.

The chain couples TRBV5-1 to TRBJ1-3; 7 nucleotides agree with TRBD1. The germline V gene has CDR1 SGHRS and CDR2 YFSETQ. The CDR3 is 12 amino acids. Trimming removed 4 bases from V and 8 bases from J; junction bases left unmatched: 3. Here the CDR3 reads CASSLTGDTIYF. Here the CDR3 DNA reads TGCGCCAGCAGCCTTACAGGGGACACCATATATTTT.

The sample holds one count of this clone. V usage is TRBV9 and J usage is TRBJ1-6, with TRBD1 as a possible D gene (6 bases). Germline CDR1 is SGDLS and CDR2 is YYNGEE. The CDR3 is 17 residues long. Trimming took 0 bases from V and 0 from J, leaving 10 bases between them. The CDR3 DNA reads TGTGCCAGCAGCGTAGGTCAGGGGTACTCCTATAATTCACCCCTCCACTTT. Translation: CASSVGQGYSYNSPLHF.